This TCR beta chain appears in the sequencing data of a study of T cell responses to AZD1222 COVID-19 vaccine. Turning to the study itself: Pooling of second doses given at about 4 or about 12 weeks was done. Study results and caveats: Across the whole spike, CD4 TCRs peaked at regions 160-218 and 743-854. White British donors predominated, females outnumbered males, and clonal diversity was possibly underestimated. Nearly half of the spike-specific TCRs reportedly recognize variant regions that carry no mutations.

V lost 0 bases to trimming and J lost 3 bases; unmatched junction nucleotides: 14. This CDR3 region has 18 residues. Germline V gives CDR1 SGDLS, CDR2 YYNGEE. A note on this clone: The antigen is unknown.

Sequenced by immunoSEQ multiplex PCR; TCRdb stores in-frame clones only, minus some. Altogether 90,000 to 150,000 clones are present, just over 85% being singletons, with the ten largest covering around 7.7%. This clonotype originated in an adult in good health. The chain links TRBV9 to TRBJ1-1, with 7 bases fitting TRBD1. The source material was peripheral blood, sampled on day 0 of AZD1222 vaccination. As DNA, the CDR3 is TGTGCCAGCAGCGTAGCTACCCCGACAGGGTTGGTTGACACTGAAGCTTTCTTT. As protein: CASSVATPTGLVDTEAFF.